The rows below give T cell receptor beta chains drawn from one sample of a study of cytomegalovirus exposure and HLA in healthy donors. TCRdb's copy holds only in-frame clones and misses some; the assay was immunoSEQ multiplex PCR. The table lists 250,000 or so clones, 90% of them singletons. The sequencing sample was made of PBMCs. The receptors shown here come from a woman aged 18-35 years in good health and CMV-seronegative. CDR3s include the opening cysteine and the closing phenylalanine or tryptophan. A D gene is named only where the DNA matches it firmly. A row's size may be missing; if present it is once, few, many or a size class.

D,size,V,J,CDR3,DNA
TRBD1,few,TRBV5-4,TRBJ2-1,CASSSKDRSYNEQFF,TGTGCCAGCAGCTCAAAGGACAGGTCATACAATGAGCAGTTCTTC
.,.,TRBV4-1,TRBJ1-6,CASSKNPSREDSPLHF,TGCGCCAGCAGCAAAAACCCCTCCAGGGAAGATTCACCCCTCCACTTT
TRBD2,.,TRBV6-4,TRBJ2-1,CANRIEGTSVYNEQFF,TGTGCCAACAGAATTGAAGGGACTAGCGTCTACAATGAGCAGTTCTTC
.,.,TRBV28,TRBJ1-2,CASRDFGQGKQYGYTF,TGTGCCAGCAGAGATTTCGGGCAGGGAAAACAGTATGGCTACACCTTC
TRBD2,.,TRBV5-6,TRBJ2-1,CASRRGRNYNEQFF,TGTGCCAGCAGGCGGGGGAGAAACTACAATGAGCAGTTCTTC
TRBD1,.,TRBV5-4,TRBJ1-1,CASSLGNRGFTEAFF,TGTGCCAGCAGCTTGGGTAACAGGGGATTCACTGAAGCTTTCTTT
TRBD1,.,TRBV10-3,TRBJ1-6,CAISEYAPGQGSSPLHF,TGTGCCATCAGTGAGTACGCTCCGGGACAGGGCAGTTCACCCCTCCACTTT
TRBD1,.,TRBV28,TRBJ1-1,CASSTGAVNTEAFF,TGTGCCAGCAGCACAGGGGCCGTAAACACTGAAGCTTTCTTT
.,.,TRBV19,TRBJ1-2,CASSMDLGYGYTF,TGTGCCAGTAGTATGGACTTAGGGTATGGCTACACCTTC
.,.,TRBV5-1,TRBJ1-1,CASSLETARYTEAFF,TGCGCCAGCAGCTTGGAGACAGCCCGTTACACTGAAGCTTTCTTT
TRBD2,.,TRBV7-2,TRBJ2-5,CASSVPLAEGTQYF,TGTGCCAGCAGCGTACCACTAGCGGAGGGGACCCAGTACTTC
.,.,TRBV6-5,TRBJ2-3,CASSGGFGGTDTQYF,TGTGCCAGCAGTGGAGGGTTTGGCGGCACAGATACGCAGTATTTT
TRBD1,.,TRBV10-2,TRBJ1-5,CASREGQDYQPQHF,TGCGCCAGCAGGGAAGGACAGGATTATCAGCCCCAGCATTTT